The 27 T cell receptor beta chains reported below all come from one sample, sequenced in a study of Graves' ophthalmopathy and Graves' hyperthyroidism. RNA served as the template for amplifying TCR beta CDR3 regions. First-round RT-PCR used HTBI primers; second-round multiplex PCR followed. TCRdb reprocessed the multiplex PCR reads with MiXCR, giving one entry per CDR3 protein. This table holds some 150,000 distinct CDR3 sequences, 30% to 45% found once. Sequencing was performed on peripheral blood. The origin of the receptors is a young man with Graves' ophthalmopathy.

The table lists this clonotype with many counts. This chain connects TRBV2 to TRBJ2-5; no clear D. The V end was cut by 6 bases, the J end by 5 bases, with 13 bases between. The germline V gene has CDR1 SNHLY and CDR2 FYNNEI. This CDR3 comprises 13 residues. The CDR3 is CASSEDARETQYF. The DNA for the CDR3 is TGTGCCAGCAGCGAGGACGCTAGGGAGACCCAGTACTTC.

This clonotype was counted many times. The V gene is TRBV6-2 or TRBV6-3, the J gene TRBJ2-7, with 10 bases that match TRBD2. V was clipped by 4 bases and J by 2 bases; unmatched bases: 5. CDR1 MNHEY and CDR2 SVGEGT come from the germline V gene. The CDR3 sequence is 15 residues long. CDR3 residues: CASSSLAGDAYEQYF. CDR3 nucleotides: TGTGCCAGCAGTTCTCTAGCGGGAGACGCCTACGAGCAGTACTTC.

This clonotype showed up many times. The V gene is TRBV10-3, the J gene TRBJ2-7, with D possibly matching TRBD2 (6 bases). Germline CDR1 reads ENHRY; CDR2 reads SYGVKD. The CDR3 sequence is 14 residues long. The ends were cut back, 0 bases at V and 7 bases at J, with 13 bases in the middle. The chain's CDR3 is CAISESLTGEEQYF. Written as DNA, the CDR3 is TGTGCCATCAGTGAGTCCCTAACGGGAGAAGAGCAGTACTTC.

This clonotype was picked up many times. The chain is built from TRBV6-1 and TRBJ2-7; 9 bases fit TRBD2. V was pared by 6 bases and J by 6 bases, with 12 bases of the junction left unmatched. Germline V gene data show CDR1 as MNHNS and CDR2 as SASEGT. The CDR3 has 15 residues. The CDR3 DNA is TGTGCCAGCAGCCGCCGGGTAGCGGGAGTTCTCGAGCAGTACTTC. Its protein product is CASSRRVAGVLEQYF.

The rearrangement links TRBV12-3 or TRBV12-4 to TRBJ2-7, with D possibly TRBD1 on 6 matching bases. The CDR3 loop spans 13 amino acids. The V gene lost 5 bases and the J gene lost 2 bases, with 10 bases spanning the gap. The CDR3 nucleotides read TGTGCCAGCAGTGGACAGAATACCTACGAGCAGTACTTC. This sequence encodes CASSGQNTYEQYF.

The CDR3 nucleotides are TGTGCTAGTGGTTCCACAAATCACCCAGGACGCGTCTCTGGAAACACCATATATTTT. It specifies CASGSTNHPGRVSGNTIYF. The chain has TRBV12-5 and TRBJ1-3; D gene unclear. The germline V and J ends were trimmed by 4 bases and 0 bases, with 22 bases remaining between them. The CDR3 is 19 residues long. Germline lookup yields CDR1 LGHNT and CDR2 FRNRAP. The whole variable domain, filled in from reference TRBV12-5 and TRBJ1-3, reads DARVTQTPRHKVTEMGQEVTMRCQPILGHNTVFWYRQTMMQGLELLAYFRNRAPLDDSGMPKDRFSAEMPDATLATLKIQPSEPRDSAVYFCASGSTNHPGRVSGNTIYFGEGSWLTVV.

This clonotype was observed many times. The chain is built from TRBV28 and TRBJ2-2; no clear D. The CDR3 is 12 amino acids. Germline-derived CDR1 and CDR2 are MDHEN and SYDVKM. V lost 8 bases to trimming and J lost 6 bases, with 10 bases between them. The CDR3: CASFSSPGELFF. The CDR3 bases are TGTGCCAGCTTCTCCAGTCCCGGGGAGCTGTTTTTT.

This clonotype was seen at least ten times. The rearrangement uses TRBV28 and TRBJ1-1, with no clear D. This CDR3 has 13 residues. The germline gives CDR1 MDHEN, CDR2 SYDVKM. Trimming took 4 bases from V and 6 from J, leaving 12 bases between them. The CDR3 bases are TGTGCCAGCAGTTCTACAGCCTCCTCTGAAGCTTTCTTT. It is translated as CASSSTASSEAFF.

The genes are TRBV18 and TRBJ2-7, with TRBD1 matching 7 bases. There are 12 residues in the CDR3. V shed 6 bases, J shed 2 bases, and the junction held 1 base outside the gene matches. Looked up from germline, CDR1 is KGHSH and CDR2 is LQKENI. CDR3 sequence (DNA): TGTGCCAGCTCTACAGGGGCCTACGAGCAGTACTTC. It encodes CASSTGAYEQYF.

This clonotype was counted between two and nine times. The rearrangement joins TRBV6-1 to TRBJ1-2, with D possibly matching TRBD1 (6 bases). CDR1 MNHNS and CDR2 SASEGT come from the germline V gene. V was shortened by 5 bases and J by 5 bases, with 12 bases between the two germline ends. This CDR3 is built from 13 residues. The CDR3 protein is CASSIGGRYGYTF. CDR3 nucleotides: TGTGCCAGCAGTATCGGGGGGCGTTATGGCTACACCTTC.

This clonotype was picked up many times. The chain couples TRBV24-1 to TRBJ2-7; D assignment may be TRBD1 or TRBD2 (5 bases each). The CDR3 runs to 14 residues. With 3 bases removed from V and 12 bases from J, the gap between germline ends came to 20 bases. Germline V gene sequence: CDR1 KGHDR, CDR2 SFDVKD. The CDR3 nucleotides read TGTGCCACCAGTGATGCCGGGACGGCCGTCCCCAGGTACTTC. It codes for CATSDAGTAVPRYF.

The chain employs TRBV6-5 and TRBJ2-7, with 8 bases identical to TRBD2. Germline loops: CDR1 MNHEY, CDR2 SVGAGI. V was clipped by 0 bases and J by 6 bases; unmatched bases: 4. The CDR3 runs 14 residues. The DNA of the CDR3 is TGTGCCAGCAGTTACTCACTTCGGGAGGGCGAGCAGTACTTC. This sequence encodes CASSYSLREGEQYF.

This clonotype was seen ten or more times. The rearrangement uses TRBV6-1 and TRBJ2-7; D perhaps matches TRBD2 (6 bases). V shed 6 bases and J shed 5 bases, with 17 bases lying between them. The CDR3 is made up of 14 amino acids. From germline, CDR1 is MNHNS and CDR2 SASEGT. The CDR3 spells CASSRRSGRDEQYF. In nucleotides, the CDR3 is TGTGCCAGCAGCCGACGGAGCGGGCGGGACGAGCAGTACTTC.

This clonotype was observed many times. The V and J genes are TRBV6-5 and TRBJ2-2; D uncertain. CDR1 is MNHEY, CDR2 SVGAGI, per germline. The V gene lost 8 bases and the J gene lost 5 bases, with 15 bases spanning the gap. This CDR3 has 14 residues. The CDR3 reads CASQQGGLTGELFF. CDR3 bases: TGTGCCAGCCAGCAAGGTGGATTGACCGGGGAGCTGTTTTTT.

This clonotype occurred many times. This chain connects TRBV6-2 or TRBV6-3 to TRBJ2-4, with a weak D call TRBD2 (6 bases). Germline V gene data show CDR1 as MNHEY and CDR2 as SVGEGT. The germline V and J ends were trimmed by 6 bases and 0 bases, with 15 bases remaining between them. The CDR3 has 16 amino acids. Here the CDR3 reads CASSHTSREAKNIQYF. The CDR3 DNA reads TGTGCCAGCAGCCATACTAGCAGAGAAGCCAAAAACATTCAGTACTTC.

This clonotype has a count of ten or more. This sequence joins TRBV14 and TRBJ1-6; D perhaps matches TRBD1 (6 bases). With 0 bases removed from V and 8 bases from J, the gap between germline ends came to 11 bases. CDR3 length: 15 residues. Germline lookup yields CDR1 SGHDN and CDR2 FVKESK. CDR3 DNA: TGTGCCAGCAGCCAAGACAGGGGTTGGTATTCACCCCTCCACTTT. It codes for CASSQDRGWYSPLHF.

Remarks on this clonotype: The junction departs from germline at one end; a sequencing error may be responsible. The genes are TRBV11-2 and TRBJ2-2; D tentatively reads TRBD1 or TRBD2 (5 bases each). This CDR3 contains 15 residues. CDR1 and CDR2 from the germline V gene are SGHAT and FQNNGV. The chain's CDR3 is CASSIEGINTGELFF. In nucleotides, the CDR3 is TGTGCCAGCAGCATAGAGGGGATTAACACCGGGGAGCTGTTTTTT.

Written as DNA, the CDR3 is TGTGCCAGCAGTTTTTCGCTAGCGGCCATCAACGAGCAGTACTTC. Amino acids: CASSFSLAAINEQYF. The V gene is TRBV6-5, the J gene TRBJ2-7, with 7 bases identical to TRBD2. Germline V gene data show CDR1 as MNHEY and CDR2 as SVGAGI. The CDR3 loop spans 15 amino acids. Unmatched junction bases numbered 11, after V lost 4 bases and J lost 5 bases.

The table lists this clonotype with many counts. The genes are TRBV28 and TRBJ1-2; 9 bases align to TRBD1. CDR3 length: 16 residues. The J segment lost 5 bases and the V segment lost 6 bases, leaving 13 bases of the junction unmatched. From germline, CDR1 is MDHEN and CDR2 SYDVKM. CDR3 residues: CASRLGTGKRRYGYTF. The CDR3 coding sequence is TGTGCCAGCAGACTAGGGACAGGGAAACGAAGGTATGGCTACACCTTC.

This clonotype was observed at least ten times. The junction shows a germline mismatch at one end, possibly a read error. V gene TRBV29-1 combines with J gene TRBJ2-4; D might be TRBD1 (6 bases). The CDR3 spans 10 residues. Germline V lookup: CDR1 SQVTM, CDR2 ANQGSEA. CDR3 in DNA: TGCAGCGTCCCGACAGGTGGAGAGGACTTC. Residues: CSVPTGGEDF.

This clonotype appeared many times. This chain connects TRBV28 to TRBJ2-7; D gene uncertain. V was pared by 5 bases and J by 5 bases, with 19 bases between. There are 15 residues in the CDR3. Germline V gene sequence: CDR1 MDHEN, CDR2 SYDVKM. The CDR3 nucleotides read TGTGCCAGCAGTCCCCGAAGGCAGGTTGTCGACGAGCAGTACTTC. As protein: CASSPRRQVVDEQYF.

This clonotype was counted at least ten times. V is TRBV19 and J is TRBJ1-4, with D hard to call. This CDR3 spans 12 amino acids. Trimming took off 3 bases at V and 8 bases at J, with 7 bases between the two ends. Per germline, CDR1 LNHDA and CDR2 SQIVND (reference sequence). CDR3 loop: CASSIRREKLFF. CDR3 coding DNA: TGTGCCAGTAGTATCAGGCGAGAAAAACTGTTTTTT.

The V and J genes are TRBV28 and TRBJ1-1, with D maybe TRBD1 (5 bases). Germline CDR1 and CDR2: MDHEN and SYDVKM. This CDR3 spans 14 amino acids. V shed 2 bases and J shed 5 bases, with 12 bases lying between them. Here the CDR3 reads CASSLVREGTEAFF. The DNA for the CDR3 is TGTGCCAGCAGTTTAGTCAGGGAGGGGACTGAAGCTTTCTTT. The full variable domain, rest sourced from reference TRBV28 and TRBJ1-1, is DVKVTQSSRYLVKRTGEKVFLECVQDMDHENMFWYRQDPGLGLRLIYFSYDVKMKEKGDIPEGYSVSREKKERFSLILESASTNQTSMYLCASSLVREGTEAFFGQGTRLTVV.

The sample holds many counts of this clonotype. In nucleotides, the CDR3 is TGTGCCAGCAGCCTCTTTCATTCACCCCTCCACTTT. It specifies CASSLFHSPLHF. The chain links TRBV7-2 to TRBJ1-6, with no clear D. Per germline, CDR1 SGHTA and CDR2 FQGNSA. The CDR3 runs 12 residues. V was shortened by 5 bases and J by 8 bases, with 7 bases between the two germline ends.

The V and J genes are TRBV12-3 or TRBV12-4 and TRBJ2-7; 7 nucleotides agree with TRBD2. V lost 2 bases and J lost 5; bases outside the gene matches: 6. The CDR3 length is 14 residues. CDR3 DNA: TGTGCCAGCAGTTTATGGGAGGGGTACCACGAGCAGTACTTC. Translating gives CASSLWEGYHEQYF.

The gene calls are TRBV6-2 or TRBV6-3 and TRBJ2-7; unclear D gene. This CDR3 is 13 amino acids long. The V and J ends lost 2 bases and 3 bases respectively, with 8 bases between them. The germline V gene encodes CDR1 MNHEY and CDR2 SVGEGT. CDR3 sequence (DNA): TGTGCCAGCAGTTACCCCCCGCACTACGAGCAGTACTTC. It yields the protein CASSYPPHYEQYF.

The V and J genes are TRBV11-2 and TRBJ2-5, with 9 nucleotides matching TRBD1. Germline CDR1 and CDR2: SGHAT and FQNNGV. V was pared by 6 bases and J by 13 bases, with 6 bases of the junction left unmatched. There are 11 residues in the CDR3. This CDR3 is CASSSGQGLYF. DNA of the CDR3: TGTGCCAGCAGTTCAGGACAGGGGCTGTACTTC.